This TCR beta chain was identified during a study of beta chain features in type 1 diabetes. Study results and limitations: Within each of all four CD4+ subsets, Type 1 diabetes patients had TCRB CDR3s that were moderately but significantly shorter.

Sequencing targeted expressed TCRB transcripts, as all isolated RNA had been reverse transcribed. Data came from immunoSEQ multiplex PCR; TCRdb stores just in-frame clones and leaves some out. The sample lists hundreds of thousands of clones; over 12% were seen once. Comment on this clone: Its antigen is as yet unknown.

Sequencing input: naive CD4+ T cells from blood. This sequence originates from a man aged 18 to 30 with type 1 diabetes.

The CDR3 nucleotides read TGTGCCAGCTATGAGCAGTCGTGGACTGAAGCTTTCTTT. This codes for CASYEQSWTEAFF. This chain connects TRBV28 to TRBJ1-1; no clear D gene. Per the germline V gene, CDR1 is MDHEN and CDR2 is SYDVKM. V dropped 8 bases and J dropped 5 bases, with 15 bases sitting between them. The CDR3 sequence is 13 residues long.